This entry is about one TCR beta chain. Its antigen is undetermined. Primers used in a second PCR of roughly 7 to 11 cycles were a sample-barcoded 5' primer and a J-beta primer mix. TCRdb reprocessed the 5' RACE reads via MiXCR and lists one record per CDR3 protein. The sample lists some 1,800,000 distinct CDR3 sequences, approximately 39% seen once, with 23% in the top ten. The data originate from a study of blood T cells in healthy people across ages. Study-level findings and limits: Naive T cell percentage by flow cytometry tracked strongly with beta diversity. Expanded clonotype changes were possibly confounded by unknown donor CMV status. Conclusively comparing naive with antigen-experienced cells was impossible with unsorted PBMCs.

The V end was cut by 0 bases, the J end by 2 bases, with 10 bases between. CDR1 and CDR2 (germline): DFQATT, SNEGSKA (reference sequence). CDR3 size: 14 residues. The chain employs TRBV20-1 and TRBJ2-5; D is unresolved. The sequencing input was blood. This clonotype was sampled from a human donor in good health. CDR3 nucleotide sequence: TGCAGTGCTAGAGATCCCCGGGCGCAAGAGACCCAGTACTTC. Translating gives CSARDPRAQETQYF.